This is a list of T cell receptor beta chains from one sample in a study of T cell repertoires in cytomegalovirus infection. TCRdb itself ran the reads through MiXCR, one entry per CDR3 protein. The table has around 540,000 distinct CDR3 sequences, roughly a third seen once. The antigens these receptors bind are not known. The sample in question was cultured PBMCs, obtained from culture after CMV antigen stimulation. The receptors come from a human donor in good health (CMV status not recorded). Some clones in this sample may be carry-over from other donors' samples. CDR3s include the opening cysteine and the closing phenylalanine or tryptophan. Each record gives: D gene, V gene, clone size, J gene, CDR3 DNA, CDR3 protein. D genes are given only for firm matches. Size values are once, few and many counts, or a class for expanded clones, and some rows have none.

>.|TRBV20-1|once|TRBJ2-4
TGCAGTGCTAGAGTGGCGGGCGTATCCAAAAACATTCAGTACTTC
CSARVAGVSKNIQYF
>.|TRBV6-2/TRBV6-3|few|TRBJ2-5
TGTGCCAGCAGTTCTTTCCGGACAGGAGGGGAGACCCAGTACTTC
CASSSFRTGGETQYF
>TRBD1|TRBV4-2|.|TRBJ2-3
TGTGCCAGCAGCCAAGATCTAAGGGGGCCTGGTACAGATACGCAGTATTTT
CASSQDLRGPGTDTQYF
>TRBD2|TRBV7-8|few|TRBJ2-5
TGTGCCAGCAGTCCTCTAGCGGTTGGGAGTGTAGAGACCCAGTACTTC
CASSPLAVGSVETQYF
>.|TRBV12-3/TRBV12-4|.|TRBJ2-1
TGTGCCAGCAGTTCGGTCGGGAGCTTAAAAAATGAGCAGTTCTTC
CASSSVGSLKNEQFF
>.|TRBV6-5|few|TRBJ1-2
TGTGCCAGCACCCCAGGGGCGGACTATGGCTACACCTTC
CASTPGADYGYTF
>.|TRBV6-2/TRBV6-3|.|TRBJ2-7
TGTGCCAGCAGTTACCGGCTACTGAACTCCTACGAGCAGTACTTC
CASSYRLLNSYEQYF
>TRBD1|TRBV28|.|TRBJ1-2
TGTGCCAGCAGTTCACTTAACGGACAGGGGAATGGCTACACCTTC
CASSSLNGQGNGYTF
>TRBD2|TRBV7-9|.|TRBJ2-1
TGTGCCAGCAGCTTCTTAGCGGGAGTCACCAATGAGCAGTTCTTC
CASSFLAGVTNEQFF
>.|TRBV15|.|TRBJ1-2
TGTGCCACCAGCACACACCCAGGGACCAACTATGGCTACACCTTC
CATSTHPGTNYGYTF
>.|TRBV18|.|TRBJ2-3
TGTGCCAGCTCACCGGTATCGACGGGGACCACAGATACGCAGTATTTT
CASSPVSTGTTDTQYF
>TRBD1|TRBV27|.|TRBJ2-2
TGTGCCAGCAGTGCACCCGACAGGGCGCCTTACACCGGGGAGCTGTTTTTT
CASSAPDRAPYTGELFF
>TRBD2|TRBV7-2|.|TRBJ2-4
TGTGCCAGCAGCTCTCAGCCGACTAGCGGAAGGGCGAAACTAGCCAAAAACATTCAGTACTTC
CASSSQPTSGRAKLAKNIQYF
>.|TRBV7-3|many|TRBJ2-2
TGTGCCAGCAGCTTGACTAGTCACACCGGGGAGCTGTTTTTT
CASSLTSHTGELFF
>.|TRBV5-5|.|TRBJ2-1
TGTGCCAGCAGCCCCGAACTTTCCCCAAAAACCAATGAGCAGTTCTTC
CASSPELSPKTNEQFF
>TRBD1|TRBV4-1|.|TRBJ2-1
TGCGCCAGCAGCCAAGAAAGTAGGACAGGATTCTACAATGAGCAGTTCTTC
CASSQESRTGFYNEQFF
>TRBD1|TRBV29-1|.|TRBJ2-5
TGCAGCGTCCGGACAGGGGTGGAAGAGACCCAGTACTTC
CSVRTGVEETQYF
>TRBD1|TRBV7-8|many|TRBJ1-1
TGTGCCAGCAGCTTACAAACAGGGGGGGGCACTGAAGCTTTCTTT
CASSLQTGGGTEAFF
>TRBD2|TRBV4-3|.|TRBJ2-1
TGCGCCAGCAGCCCCATGGGAGCGGGAGGTCGGGGCAATGAGCAGTTCTTC
CASSPMGAGGRGNEQFF
>TRBD2|TRBV24-1|.|TRBJ2-1
TGTGCCACCTCGGGTTTCACCGGGACTAGTATTCACAATGAGCAGTTCTTC
CATSGFTGTSIHNEQFF
>TRBD1|TRBV19|.|TRBJ2-2
TGTGCCAGTAGTCAAATACAGGGGGCGAACACCGGGGAGCTGTTTTTT
CASSQIQGANTGELFF
>.|TRBV11-3|few|TRBJ1-4
TGTGCCAGCAGCCGGACGCAGGCAACTAATGAAAAACTGTTTTTT
CASSRTQATNEKLFF
>.|TRBV12-3/TRBV12-4|.|TRBJ2-7
TGTGCCAGCAGTTTAGGGGGAGGAACAGGGTCCTACGAGCAGTACTTC
CASSLGGGTGSYEQYF
>.|TRBV7-9|.|TRBJ2-1
TGTGCCAGCAGCTTTTCGGGTTGGGCTACAAATGAGCAGTTCTTC
CASSFSGWATNEQFF
>.|TRBV2|.|TRBJ2-1
TGTGCCAGCAGTGAGCGGGACACTATTGATGAGCAGTTCTTC
CASSERDTIDEQFF
>.|TRBV2|.|TRBJ2-7
TGTGCCAGCACTAGGGAATTCTACGAGCAGTACTTC
CASTREFYEQYF
>TRBD2|TRBV28|few|TRBJ2-3
TGTGCCAGCAGCACTAGCGGGCAAAGCACAGATACGCAGTATTTT
CASSTSGQSTDTQYF
>.|TRBV15|few|TRBJ1-2
TGTGCCACCAGCAGGGCAGACTCGGGAGACTACACCTTC
CATSRADSGDYTF
>.|TRBV6-2/TRBV6-3|.|TRBJ2-1
TGTGCCAGCACCTTTGGGAGTTGGAATGAGCAGTTCTTC
CASTFGSWNEQFF
>.|TRBV7-2|.|TRBJ2-7
TGTGCCAGCAGCCATCCGGGACACGGAGGATACGAGCAGTACTTC
CASSHPGHGGYEQYF
>.|TRBV12-5|.|TRBJ2-3
TGTGCTAGTGGTTTGGTATTAGGGTATAAGGACAGCCTAGGATGGGCAGATACGCAGTATTTT
CASGLVLGYKDSLGWADTQYF
>.|TRBV5-4|.|TRBJ1-1
TGTGCCAGCAGCCCGGGGGGGTCCGTGAACACTGAAGCTTTCTTT
CASSPGGSVNTEAFF
>.|TRBV5-1|.|TRBJ1-1
TGCGCCAGCAGCTTGGTTTCGGACGCTGAAGCTTTCTTT
CASSLVSDAEAFF
>.|TRBV7-6|many|TRBJ2-3
TGTGCCAGCAGTCGGGATGGAACAGATACGCAGTATTTT
CASSRDGTDTQYF
>TRBD1|TRBV6-2/TRBV6-3|.|TRBJ2-5
TGTGCCAGCAGTTTCTTAGGACAGGGGACGGAGACCCAGTACTTC
CASSFLGQGTETQYF
>TRBD1|TRBV27|many|TRBJ1-2
TGTGCCAGCAGTCCGACAGGGCCACATGGCTACACCTTC
CASSPTGPHGYTF
>TRBD1|TRBV19|.|TRBJ2-1
TGTGCCAGTAGGACAGGGTTGAATGAGCAGTTCTTC
CASRTGLNEQFF
>TRBD1|TRBV7-6|few|TRBJ2-1
TGTGCCAGCAGCTTAGTACAGGGGCCAGCGTACAATGAGCAGTTCTTC
CASSLVQGPAYNEQFF
>.|TRBV7-2|.|TRBJ2-3
TGTGCCAGCAGCTTAGATGGGGGCGATACGCAGTATTTT
CASSLDGGDTQYF
>TRBD2|TRBV7-2|few|TRBJ2-2
TGTGCCAGCAGCCTAACGTTGGGACTAGGGTTGCCCGGGGAGCTGTTTTTT
CASSLTLGLGLPGELFF
>.|TRBV19|.|TRBJ2-5
TGTGCCAGTAGTATCCCGGGGGTTGAGACCCAGTACTTC
CASSIPGVETQYF
>.|TRBV11-2|few|TRBJ2-3
TGTGCCAGCAGCCACGTGCCGAACACAGATACGCAGTATTTT
CASSHVPNTDTQYF
>.|TRBV12-3/TRBV12-4|many|TRBJ1-2
TGTGCCAGCAGTTTTAAGGGTTATGGCTACACCTTC
CASSFKGYGYTF
>.|TRBV7-2|.|TRBJ1-2
TGTGCCAGCAGCCCTCACTACAGGGATTATGGCTACACCTTC
CASSPHYRDYGYTF
>.|TRBV12-3/TRBV12-4|.|TRBJ2-3
TGTGCCAGCAGCCGACTTTGGGATACGCAGTATTTT
CASSRLWDTQYF
>.|TRBV13|few|TRBJ2-3
TGTGCCAGCAGCTTAGGTACGGGGACCACAGATACGCAGTATTTT
CASSLGTGTTDTQYF
>.|TRBV7-2|.|TRBJ1-2
TGTGCCAGCAGCGCAGGCAACAGGGCTAACTATGGCTACACCTTC
CASSAGNRANYGYTF
>.|TRBV4-3|few|TRBJ1-3
TGCGCCAGCAGCCAAGAGGGACTAGGAGGAAACACCATATATTTT
CASSQEGLGGNTIYF
>.|TRBV12-3/TRBV12-4|.|TRBJ1-5
TGTGCCAGCAGTTTAGGAGGGGGACTCAATCAGCCCCAGCATTTT
CASSLGGGLNQPQHF
>TRBD2|TRBV5-4|few|TRBJ2-3
TGTGCCAGCAGGCCCCTAGCGGGAGGCACAGATACGCAGTATTTT
CASRPLAGGTDTQYF
>.|TRBV7-2|.|TRBJ1-1
TGTGCCAGCAGCTTAGTGGCCCGCTTGAACACTGAAGCTTTCTTT
CASSLVARLNTEAFF
>.|TRBV6-6|.|TRBJ2-1
TGTGCCAGCAGTTACTCGAAGTATGAGCAGTTCTTC
CASSYSKYEQFF
>TRBD2|TRBV7-2|.|TRBJ2-7
TGTGCCAGCAGCCCCGAGGCGGGAGTGTACGAGCAGTACTTC
CASSPEAGVYEQYF
>TRBD2|TRBV7-2|few|TRBJ2-1
TGTGCCAGCAGCTTATTGGGACTAGCGGCTTACAATGAGCAGTTCTTC
CASSLLGLAAYNEQFF
>.|TRBV6-2/TRBV6-3|.|TRBJ1-2
TGTGCCAGCAGCGACCGGGGCTCAACTCACTATGGCTACACCTTC
CASSDRGSTHYGYTF
>TRBD1|TRBV7-2|many|TRBJ1-1
TGTGCCAGCAGCTCAAGATTACTTTCCCCGACAGGGGGTGGGACTGAAGCTTTCTTT
CASSSRLLSPTGGGTEAFF